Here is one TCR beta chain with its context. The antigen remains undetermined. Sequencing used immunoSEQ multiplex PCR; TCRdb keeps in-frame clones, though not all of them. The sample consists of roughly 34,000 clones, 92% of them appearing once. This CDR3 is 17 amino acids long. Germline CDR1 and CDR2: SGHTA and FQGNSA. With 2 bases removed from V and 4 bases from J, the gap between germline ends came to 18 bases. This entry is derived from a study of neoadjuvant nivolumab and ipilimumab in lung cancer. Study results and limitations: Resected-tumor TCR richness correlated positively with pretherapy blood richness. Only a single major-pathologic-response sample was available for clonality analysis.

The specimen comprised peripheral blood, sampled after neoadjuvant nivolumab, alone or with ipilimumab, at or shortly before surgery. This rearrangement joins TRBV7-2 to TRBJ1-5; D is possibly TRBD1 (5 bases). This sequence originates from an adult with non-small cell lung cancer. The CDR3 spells CASSLKLAQGGNQPQHF. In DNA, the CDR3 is TGTGCCAGCAGCTTAAAGTTGGCCCAGGGCGGGAATCAGCCCCAGCATTTT. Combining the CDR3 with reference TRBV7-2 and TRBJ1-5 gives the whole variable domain GAGVSQSPSNKVTEKGKDVELRCDPISGHTALYWYRQSLGQGLEFLIYFQGNSAPDKSGLPSDRFSAERTGGSVSTLTIQRTQQEDSAVYLCASSLKLAQGGNQPQHFGDGTRLSIL.